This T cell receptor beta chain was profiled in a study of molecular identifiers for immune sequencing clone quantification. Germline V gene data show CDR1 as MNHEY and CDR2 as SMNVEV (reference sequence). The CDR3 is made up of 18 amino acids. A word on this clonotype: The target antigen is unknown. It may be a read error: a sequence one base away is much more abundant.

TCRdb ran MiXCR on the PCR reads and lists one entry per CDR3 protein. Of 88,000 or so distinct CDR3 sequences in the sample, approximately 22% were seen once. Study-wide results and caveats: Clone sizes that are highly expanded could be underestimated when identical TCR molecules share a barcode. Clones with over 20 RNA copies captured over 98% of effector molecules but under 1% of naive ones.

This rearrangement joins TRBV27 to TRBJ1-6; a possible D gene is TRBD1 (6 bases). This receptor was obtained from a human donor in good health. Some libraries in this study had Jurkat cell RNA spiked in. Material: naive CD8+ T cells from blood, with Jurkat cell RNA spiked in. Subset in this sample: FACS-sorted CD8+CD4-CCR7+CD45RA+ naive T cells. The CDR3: CASSFVDVVGQGYSPPHF. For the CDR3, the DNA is TGTGCCAGCAGTTTTGTTGACGTGGTAGGGCAGGGGTATTCACCCCCCCACTTT.